These T cell receptor beta chains were read from a single sample in a study of tumor-infiltrating lymphocytes in primary liver carcinoma. TCRdb reprocessed the multiplex PCR reads via MiXCR and lists one record per CDR3 protein. The sample has 300,000 to 400,000 distinct CDR3 sequences, 65% seen once. Source material: peripheral blood. Every receptor here comes from a man between 35 and 55 years old with primary liver carcinoma and hepatitis B virus infection. CDR3s include the opening cysteine and the closing phenylalanine or tryptophan. Each record gives: clone size, D gene, J gene, V gene, CDR3 DNA, CDR3 protein. The D gene is left open where the match is weak. Expanded clones are given a class, and other clones once, few, many or no size at all.

>once|TRBD2|TRBJ2-7|TRBV4-2
TGTGCCAGTAGCCAAGTTTCGGGAGGAGTGTACGAGCAGTACTTC
CASSQVSGGVYEQYF
>NA|NA|TRBJ1-1|TRBV11-2
TGTGTCAGCAGCGAAATGGTTCTGGCGGAAGCTTTCTTT
CVSSEMVLAEAFF
>NA|TRBD1|TRBJ1-1|TRBV4-1
TGCGCCAGGAGCCAGGAACAGGGGGCCGGGACTGAAGCTTTCTTT
CARSQEQGAGTEAFF
>NA|TRBD1|TRBJ2-6|TRBV11-2
TGTGCCAGCAGCTTAGGGACAGGGGGCTCCCCTGGGGCCAACGCCCTGGCTTTC
CASSLGTGGSPGANALAF
>NA|TRBD2|TRBJ2-7|TRBV5-4
TGTGCCGGCAGCTTCACCGGGACTAGGAACGAGCAGTACTTC
CAGSFTGTRNEQYF
>NA|NA|TRBJ2-1|TRBV6-2/TRBV6-3
TGTACCAGCACGAGCGGGTACAATGAGCAGTTCTTC
CTSTSGYNEQFF
>NA|NA|TRBJ2-1|TRBV24-1
TGTGCCACCAGTGATCCGGACGGCCACCCGGAGCAGTTCTTC
CATSDPDGHPEQFF
>NA|NA|TRBJ2-7|TRBV30
TGTGCCTGGGAGGGACCTGAGAGCTCCTACGAGCGGTACTTC
CAWEGPESSYERYF
>NA|TRBD1|TRBJ1-6|TRBV4-3
TGCGACAGCAGCCAAGTACCAACAGGGGGAAATAATTCACCCCTCCACTTT
CDSSQVPTGGNNSPLHF
>few|TRBD1|TRBJ1-2|TRBV10-3
TGTGCCATCAAAGGACAGGACTATGGCTACACCTTC
CAIKGQDYGYTF
>NA|TRBD2|TRBJ2-1|TRBV6-6
TGTGCCTGTATACCGGGACTAGCGGGAGTCAGTGAGCAGTTCTTC
CACIPGLAGVSEQFF
>NA|TRBD2|TRBJ2-3|TRBV12-3/TRBV12-4
TGTGCCAGTCGACTAGCGGGAGCCACAGTTACGCAGTATTTT
CASRLAGATVTQYF
>NA|NA|TRBJ2-5|TRBV12-3/TRBV12-4
TGTGTCAGCAGTTCCTACGAGACCCAATACTTC
CVSSSYETQYF
>few|TRBD1|TRBJ2-2|TRBV28
TGTGCCAGCAGCTCAGGGGGCATGGACACCGGGGAGCTGTTTTTT
CASSSGGMDTGELFF
>NA|TRBD2|TRBJ2-1|TRBV6-2/TRBV6-3
TGTGCCAGCAGTTACGTCGCGGGATCGGGGGGCAATGAGCAGTTCTTC
CASSYVAGSGGNEQFF
>NA|NA|TRBJ2-3|TRBV24-1
TGTGCCACCAGCGCGAGTCTCAGCACAGATACGCAGTATTTT
CATSASLSTDTQYF
>once|TRBD1|TRBJ2-3|TRBV5-1
TGCGCCAGCACCCTAGCCCCGCAGGGGGCCTGGAGCACAGATACGCAGTATTTT
CASTLAPQGAWSTDTQYF
>NA|NA|TRBJ2-3|TRBV5-4
TGTGCCAGCAGCTTGGGGGCAGGGAGCACAGATACGCAGTATTTT
CASSLGAGSTDTQYF
>NA|NA|TRBJ2-2|TRBV12-3/TRBV12-4
TGTGCCAGCAAAATGGGATCCACCGGGGAACTGTTTTTT
CASKMGSTGELFF